This is a list of T cell receptor beta chains from one sample in a study of T cell changes during pregnancy in multiple sclerosis. Assay used: immunoSEQ multiplex PCR; TCRdb lists only in-frame clones, some missing. The sample comprises approximately 70,000 clones, 90% to 95% of which are singletons, and less than 0.85% rests with the top ten. This sample comprised peripheral blood, obtained in the third trimester of pregnancy. The receptors derive from a female donor in good health, enrolled as a control in a pregnancy study. Both conserved end residues are part of each CDR3. D genes are given only for firm matches. Clone size appears in some rows only: once, few, many, or a class for an expanded clone.

j_gene: TRBJ1-3
v_gene: TRBV7-2
abundance: .
d_gene: TRBD1
CDR3nt: TGTGCCAGCAGTCGGGACAGGGGGCAGTTCTCTGGAAACACCATATATTTT
CDR3aa: CASSRDRGQFSGNTIYF

j_gene: TRBJ1-2
v_gene: TRBV6-6
abundance: .
d_gene: TRBD1
CDR3nt: TGTGCCAGCAGTTACCCGGGACAGGGGGGAAACTATGGCTACACCTTC
CDR3aa: CASSYPGQGGNYGYTF

j_gene: TRBJ1-1
v_gene: TRBV28
abundance: .
d_gene: .
CDR3nt: TGTGCCAGCAGTTCCCCAACTCCCCGGGTTTCTGAGCATTTAGGAGCTTTCTTT
CDR3aa: CASSSPTPRVSEHLGAFF

j_gene: TRBJ2-2
v_gene: TRBV6-5
abundance: few
d_gene: .
CDR3nt: TGTGCCAGCAGTTACTCGAGGAGAACCAACACCGGGGAGCTGTTTTTT
CDR3aa: CASSYSRRTNTGELFF

j_gene: TRBJ2-1
v_gene: TRBV19
abundance: .
d_gene: TRBD2
CDR3nt: TGTGCCAGTAGCCCAGGACTAGCGGCAAACAATGAGCAGTTCTTC
CDR3aa: CASSPGLAANNEQFF

j_gene: TRBJ1-1
v_gene: TRBV6-5
abundance: once
d_gene: TRBD1
CDR3nt: TGTGCCAGCATAAGACAGGGGGTCACGAACACTGAAGCTTTCTTT
CDR3aa: CASIRQGVTNTEAFF

j_gene: TRBJ1-6
v_gene: TRBV18
abundance: .
d_gene: .
CDR3nt: TGTGCCAGCTCACCAACAGGGAATTCACCCCTCCACTTT
CDR3aa: CASSPTGNSPLHF

j_gene: TRBJ1-3
v_gene: TRBV7-8
abundance: .
d_gene: .
CDR3nt: TGTGCCAGCAGCAACAGGGACCTGGAATCTGGAAACACCATATATTTT
CDR3aa: CASSNRDLESGNTIYF

j_gene: TRBJ2-1
v_gene: TRBV7-8
abundance: .
d_gene: .
CDR3nt: TGTGCCAGCAGCTTAGAATTAAGCGGAATCAATGAGCAGTTCTTC
CDR3aa: CASSLELSGINEQFF

j_gene: TRBJ2-7
v_gene: TRBV4-3
abundance: .
d_gene: TRBD2
CDR3nt: TGCGCCAGCAGCCAAGTAGGGACTAGCGGGGGTTCCTACGAGCAGTACTTC
CDR3aa: CASSQVGTSGGSYEQYF

j_gene: TRBJ2-7
v_gene: TRBV5-1
abundance: .
d_gene: .
CDR3nt: TGCGCCAGCAGCTTGACCGTCGGGGCCTACGAGCAGTACTTC
CDR3aa: CASSLTVGAYEQYF

j_gene: TRBJ1-5
v_gene: TRBV5-8
abundance: .
d_gene: .
CDR3nt: TGTGCCAGCAGCCCTTCGCAACGGCCGGGTCAGCCCCAGCATTTT
CDR3aa: CASSPSQRPGQPQHF

j_gene: TRBJ1-3
v_gene: TRBV18
abundance: .
d_gene: .
CDR3nt: TGTGCCAGCTCACCTGGGAGCATTGTCTCTGGAAACACCATATATTTT
CDR3aa: CASSPGSIVSGNTIYF

j_gene: TRBJ1-2
v_gene: TRBV18
abundance: once
d_gene: .
CDR3nt: TGTGCCAGCTCACGTGAGGACTCGGGCTATGGCTACACCTTC
CDR3aa: CASSREDSGYGYTF

j_gene: TRBJ2-2
v_gene: TRBV5-1
abundance: .
d_gene: .
CDR3nt: TGCGCCACCCCCGTGGAGAGGAACACCGGGGAGCTGTTTTTT
CDR3aa: CATPVERNTGELFF

j_gene: TRBJ2-7
v_gene: TRBV5-4
abundance: once
d_gene: TRBD2
CDR3nt: TGTGCCAGCAGCTTAAGACTAGCGGGAGCTGAAGAGCAGTACTTC
CDR3aa: CASSLRLAGAEEQYF

j_gene: TRBJ1-1
v_gene: TRBV5-6
abundance: .
d_gene: .
CDR3nt: TGTGCCAGCAGCGCGGACAGCCAGGGCCGGGTCGCTTTCTTT
CDR3aa: CASSADSQGRVAFF

j_gene: TRBJ1-1
v_gene: TRBV5-1
abundance: .
d_gene: TRBD1
CDR3nt: TGCGCCAGCAGCTTCGGACAGGACACTGAAGCTTTCTTT
CDR3aa: CASSFGQDTEAFF

j_gene: TRBJ2-7
v_gene: TRBV27
abundance: .
d_gene: .
CDR3nt: TGTGCCAGCAGTTTATACCTCGCCGGGACATCCGAGCAGTACTTC
CDR3aa: CASSLYLAGTSEQYF

j_gene: TRBJ1-1
v_gene: TRBV6-5
abundance: .
d_gene: .
CDR3nt: TGTGCCAGCAGCCGGGGAGGGACTGAAGCTTTCTTT
CDR3aa: CASSRGGTEAFF

j_gene: TRBJ1-1
v_gene: TRBV18
abundance: .
d_gene: TRBD1
CDR3nt: TGTGCCAGCTCATCCCGGGACAGGGACACTGAAGCTTTCTTT
CDR3aa: CASSSRDRDTEAFF

j_gene: TRBJ2-2
v_gene: TRBV27
abundance: .
d_gene: .
CDR3nt: TGTGCCAGCAGTTTAAGGACAAACACCGGGGAGCTGTTTTTT
CDR3aa: CASSLRTNTGELFF

j_gene: TRBJ1-6
v_gene: TRBV28
abundance: once
d_gene: TRBD1
CDR3nt: TGTGCCAGCGGAATTACAGGGGTAAATTCACCCCTCCACTTT
CDR3aa: CASGITGVNSPLHF

j_gene: TRBJ1-5
v_gene: TRBV21-1
abundance: .
d_gene: .
CDR3nt: TGTGCCAGCAGCAAACGAGACAGGGGGCGCAATCAGCCCCAGCATTTT
CDR3aa: CASSKRDRGRNQPQHF

j_gene: TRBJ2-7
v_gene: TRBV15
abundance: .
d_gene: TRBD1
CDR3nt: TGTGCCACCAGCAGAGGACAGGGCTCCTACGAGCAGTACTTC
CDR3aa: CATSRGQGSYEQYF

j_gene: TRBJ1-4
v_gene: TRBV6-1
abundance: .
d_gene: TRBD1
CDR3nt: TGTGCCAGCAGTGACCTCGGGACAGGGGGTTGGAAACTGTTTTTT
CDR3aa: CASSDLGTGGWKLFF

j_gene: TRBJ1-1
v_gene: TRBV30
abundance: .
d_gene: .
CDR3nt: TGTGCCTGGAGTGTACGTTTCAGGGAAACTGAAGCTTTCTTT
CDR3aa: CAWSVRFRETEAFF

j_gene: TRBJ1-1
v_gene: TRBV5-8
abundance: .
d_gene: TRBD1
CDR3nt: TGTGCCAGCAGCCCCCGGACAGGGATGGCTTTCTTT
CDR3aa: CASSPRTGMAFF

j_gene: TRBJ2-5
v_gene: TRBV5-1
abundance: .
d_gene: .
CDR3nt: TGCGCCAGCAGCTTGGGGAGTTACCAGTACTTC
CDR3aa: CASSLGSYQYF

j_gene: TRBJ1-1
v_gene: TRBV27
abundance: .
d_gene: .
CDR3nt: TGTGCCAGCGGGATGGGACAAAGAACTGAAGCTTTCTTT
CDR3aa: CASGMGQRTEAFF

j_gene: TRBJ1-6
v_gene: TRBV28
abundance: .
d_gene: TRBD1
CDR3nt: TGTGCCAGCAGTTTGGGACAGGGACATAATTCACCCCTCCACTTT
CDR3aa: CASSLGQGHNSPLHF

j_gene: TRBJ2-4
v_gene: TRBV18
abundance: .
d_gene: .
CDR3nt: TGTGCCAGCTCATCGGATACAGCGGAGGGCCGTAGCATTCAGTACTTC
CDR3aa: CASSSDTAEGRSIQYF

j_gene: TRBJ2-5
v_gene: TRBV5-1
abundance: .
d_gene: TRBD2
CDR3nt: TGCGCCAGCAGCTGGGGGACTAGCATGGAGACCCAGTACTTC
CDR3aa: CASSWGTSMETQYF

j_gene: TRBJ2-7
v_gene: TRBV5-4
abundance: .
d_gene: .
CDR3nt: TGTGCCAGCAGCCCACCAGGAGGATCCTACGAGCAGTACTTC
CDR3aa: CASSPPGGSYEQYF

j_gene: TRBJ2-7
v_gene: TRBV5-4
abundance: .
d_gene: TRBD2
CDR3nt: TGTGCCAGCAGCTTACTACTAGCGGGGAACTCCTACGAGCAGTACTTC
CDR3aa: CASSLLLAGNSYEQYF

j_gene: TRBJ2-2
v_gene: TRBV7-2
abundance: .
d_gene: .
CDR3nt: TGTGCCAGCAGCTTTAGGGGATCGGTTTACACCGGGGAGCTGTTTTTT
CDR3aa: CASSFRGSVYTGELFF

j_gene: TRBJ1-4
v_gene: TRBV4-3
abundance: .
d_gene: .
CDR3nt: TGCGCCAGCAGCCAGACCATCAAGCGTGGGGGGACTAATGAAAAACTGTTTTTT
CDR3aa: CASSQTIKRGGTNEKLFF

j_gene: TRBJ1-3
v_gene: TRBV28
abundance: .
d_gene: TRBD1
CDR3nt: TGTGCCAGCAGTTTATTGACAGGGTCCTTAAACACCATATATTTT
CDR3aa: CASSLLTGSLNTIYF

j_gene: TRBJ1-2
v_gene: TRBV28
abundance: .
d_gene: TRBD1
CDR3nt: TGTGCCAGCAGAAGGGACAGGGTGGCTTCTGGCTACACCTTC
CDR3aa: CASRRDRVASGYTF

j_gene: TRBJ2-3
v_gene: TRBV6-5
abundance: .
d_gene: .
CDR3nt: TGTGCCAGCAGGGATCTGACAGGTCCGGGGAATACGCAGTATTTT
CDR3aa: CASRDLTGPGNTQYF

j_gene: TRBJ1-1
v_gene: TRBV9
abundance: once
d_gene: .
CDR3nt: TGTGCCAGCAGCGCTCCCGGGGGGGGCACTGAAGCTTTCTTT
CDR3aa: CASSAPGGGTEAFF

j_gene: TRBJ1-2
v_gene: TRBV5-6
abundance: once
d_gene: TRBD1
CDR3nt: TGTGCCAGCCACGCCGGGACAGTCTATGGCTACACCTTC
CDR3aa: CASHAGTVYGYTF

j_gene: TRBJ2-5
v_gene: TRBV6-6
abundance: .
d_gene: TRBD2
CDR3nt: TGTGCCAGCAGTTACGTCTCGGGAGGGGGAGAGACCCAGTACTTC
CDR3aa: CASSYVSGGGETQYF

j_gene: TRBJ2-1
v_gene: TRBV9
abundance: .
d_gene: TRBD2
CDR3nt: TGTGCCAGCAGCGCCGGTCAGACTAGCGGGAGATCCAATGAGCAGTTCTTC
CDR3aa: CASSAGQTSGRSNEQFF

j_gene: TRBJ2-2
v_gene: TRBV6-4
abundance: .
d_gene: .
CDR3nt: TGTGCCAGCAGTGATCAGGGTGTCACCGGGGAGCTGTTTTTT
CDR3aa: CASSDQGVTGELFF

j_gene: TRBJ2-1
v_gene: TRBV7-9
abundance: .
d_gene: .
CDR3nt: TGTGCCAGCAGCGCGTCTGGCTCCTACAATGAGCAGTTCTTC
CDR3aa: CASSASGSYNEQFF

j_gene: TRBJ2-3
v_gene: TRBV5-6
abundance: .
d_gene: .
CDR3nt: TGTGCCAGCAGCTTCGGGACACTCTTCGCAGATACGCAGTATTTT
CDR3aa: CASSFGTLFADTQYF

j_gene: TRBJ2-3
v_gene: TRBV5-1
abundance: .
d_gene: TRBD2
CDR3nt: TGCGCCAGCAGCTTGGGGGGACTAGCCACAGATACGCAGTATTTT
CDR3aa: CASSLGGLATDTQYF

j_gene: TRBJ2-7
v_gene: TRBV27
abundance: .
d_gene: TRBD1
CDR3nt: TGTGCCAGCAGTAACAGGGGGCCCTTCTACGAGCAGTACTTC
CDR3aa: CASSNRGPFYEQYF

j_gene: TRBJ1-1
v_gene: TRBV19
abundance: .
d_gene: .
CDR3nt: TGTGCCAGTCGGAACACTGAAGCTTTCTTT
CDR3aa: CASRNTEAFF

j_gene: TRBJ2-1
v_gene: TRBV10-3
abundance: .
d_gene: TRBD2
CDR3nt: TGTGCCATCAGTAGTAGCGGGAGCGGGTTTGGCAATGAGCAGTTCTTC
CDR3aa: CAISSSGSGFGNEQFF

j_gene: TRBJ1-4
v_gene: TRBV6-5
abundance: .
d_gene: TRBD1
CDR3nt: TGTGCCAGCAGTTACGGGGGTGACAGGGGTGAAAAACTGTTTTTT
CDR3aa: CASSYGGDRGEKLFF